Included here is one T cell receptor beta chain sequence, with context. The antigen is undetermined. These data are taken from a study of T cell responses to AZD1222 COVID-19 vaccine. Clones were read by immunoSEQ multiplex PCR, and TCRdb kept only the in-frame ones, dropping some. Of 150,000 to 200,000 clones listed, approximately 94% are singletons. Regarding the study as a whole: Donors were mostly white British, more females; clonal diversity possibly underestimated. Reportedly, nearly half of unique spike TCRs recognized epitopes outside B.1.351/B.1.1.7 mutations.

The CDR3 loop spans 14 amino acids. Germline lookup yields CDR1 MDHEN and CDR2 SYDVKM. V was shortened by 2 bases and J by 5 bases, with 11 bases between the two germline ends. The receptor was isolated from an adult who received the AZD1222 COVID-19 vaccine. This rearrangement joins TRBV28 to TRBJ2-3; TRBD2 might be the D (6 bases). The material was peripheral blood, obtained 28 days after the second AZD1222 dose. CDR3 protein: CASSLIAERDTQYF. The CDR3 nucleotides read TGTGCCAGCAGTTTAATAGCGGAGAGAGATACGCAGTATTTT.